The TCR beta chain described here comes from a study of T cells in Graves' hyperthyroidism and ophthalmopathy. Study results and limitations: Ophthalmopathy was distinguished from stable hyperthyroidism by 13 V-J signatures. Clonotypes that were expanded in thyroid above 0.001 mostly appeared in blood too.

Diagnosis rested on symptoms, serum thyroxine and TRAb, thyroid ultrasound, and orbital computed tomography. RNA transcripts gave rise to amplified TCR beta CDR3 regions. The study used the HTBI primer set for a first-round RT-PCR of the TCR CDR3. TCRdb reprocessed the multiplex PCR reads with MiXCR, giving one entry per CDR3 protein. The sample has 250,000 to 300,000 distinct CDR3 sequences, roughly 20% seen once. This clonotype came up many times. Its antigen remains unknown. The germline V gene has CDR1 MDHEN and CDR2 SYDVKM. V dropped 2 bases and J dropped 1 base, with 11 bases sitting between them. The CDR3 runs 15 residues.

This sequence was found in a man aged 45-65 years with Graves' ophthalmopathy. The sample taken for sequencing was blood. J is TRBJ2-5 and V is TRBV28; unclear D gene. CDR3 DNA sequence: TGTGCCAGCAGTTTAGGATCGATAGCCCAAGAGACCCAGTACTTC. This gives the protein CASSLGSIAQETQYF.